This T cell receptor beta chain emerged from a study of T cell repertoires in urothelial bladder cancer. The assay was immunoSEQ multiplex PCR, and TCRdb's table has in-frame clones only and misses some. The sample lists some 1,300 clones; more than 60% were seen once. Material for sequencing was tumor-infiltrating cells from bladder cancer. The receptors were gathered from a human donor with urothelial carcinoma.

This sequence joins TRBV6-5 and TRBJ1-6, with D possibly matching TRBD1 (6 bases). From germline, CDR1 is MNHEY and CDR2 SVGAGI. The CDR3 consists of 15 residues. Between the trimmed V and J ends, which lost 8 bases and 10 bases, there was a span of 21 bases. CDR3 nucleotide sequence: TGTGCCAGCGGTATGAGGGGGGGGGTACGATCACCCCTCCACTTT. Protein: CASGMRGGVRSPLHF.